A single sample gave rise to the 7 T cell receptor beta chains below, sequenced in a study of blood T cell repertoires in COVID-19 (dated by TCRdb to about 2020). The library was built by means of the immunoSEQ multiplex PCR assay. The source is immuneACCESS, and TCRdb retained only in-frame sequences with V and J called. Part of the clones is not carried over; for the studies checked, unresolved V genes explain less than half of this, and the remainder is unexplained. The sample records 230,000 or so clones, 89% of which are singletons. Jointly, the top ten make up about 4.6% of the sample. Sequencing was performed on peripheral blood. Receptor source: a woman in her thirties or forties who had recovered from COVID-19.

In its sample, this clone was seen once. The chain combines TRBV4-3 with TRBJ1-6; 9 bases match TRBD1. Germline CDR1 reads LGHNA; CDR2 reads YSLEER. The V and J ends lost 0 bases and 8 bases, in that order; junction bases with no gene match: 8. This CDR3 contains 17 residues. The CDR3 is CASSQDPRGQGDSPLHF. Here the CDR3 DNA reads TGCGCCAGCAGCCAAGATCCTCGGGGACAGGGAGATTCACCCCTCCACTTT.

This sequence joins TRBV29-1 and TRBJ2-7; 7 nucleotides line up with TRBD2. From germline, CDR1 is SQVTM and CDR2 ANQGSEA. Trimming cost V 7 bases and J 5 bases; bases outside gene matches: 8. CDR3 length: 12 amino acids. The CDR3 is CSAVTSNHEQYV. CDR3 bases: TGCAGCGCCGTGACTAGCAATCACGAGCAGTACGTC.

The gene calls are TRBV11-3 and TRBJ2-5; D call uncertain. CDR3 length equals 16 residues. V gave up 1 base and J gave up 3 bases, with 15 bases separating them. Germline lookup yields CDR1 SGHNT and CDR2 YENEEA. The chain's CDR3 is CASSLVGKPREETQYF. The CDR3 nucleotides are TGTGCCAGCAGCTTAGTAGGCAAGCCCCGGGAAGAGACCCAGTACTTC.

This clone was counted between two and nine times. The CDR3 DNA reads TGTGCCTGGAGTCCAGGGTTTCGTACTAATGAAAAACTGTTTTTT. This translates into CAWSPGFRTNEKLFF. This chain connects TRBV30 to TRBJ1-4; tentative D call: TRBD1 (5 bases). Looked up from germline, CDR1 is GTSNPN and CDR2 is SVGIG (reference sequence). V was pared by 2 bases and J by 2 bases, with 12 bases between. The CDR3 consists of 15 residues.

The gene calls are TRBV6-5 and TRBJ1-2; 7 nucleotides agree with TRBD1. The CDR3 loop spans 13 amino acids. The germline gives CDR1 MNHEY, CDR2 SVGAGI. V trimming: 8 bases; J trimming: 0 bases; junction bases outside the gene matches: 3. CDR3 nucleotide sequence: TGTGCCAGCGGAGACAGGGCTAACTATGGCTACACCTTC. The encoded protein is CASGDRANYGYTF.

The chain recombines TRBV30 with TRBJ2-7, with 7 bases lining up with TRBD1. Germline CDR1 reads GTSNPN; CDR2 reads SVGIG (reference sequence). The CDR3 covers 14 residues. The V segment lost 0 bases and the J segment 6 bases; nucleotides outside the gene matches: 8. The DNA of the CDR3 is TGTGCCTGGAGTGTACTGCAGGGGGAAGGCGAGCAGTACGTC. Translation gives CAWSVLQGEGEQYV.

The CDR3 loop is CASSPLGQENTEAFF. CDR3 nucleotides: TGCGCCAGCAGCCCTCTGGGACAGGAAAACACTGAAGCTTTCTTT. The rearrangement joins TRBV5-1 to TRBJ1-1, with 8 bases aligning to TRBD1. The length of the CDR3 is 15 residues. Germline CDR1 SGHRS, CDR2 YFSETQ. Trimming cost V 4 bases and J 2 bases; bases outside gene matches: 7.